This T cell receptor beta chain originates from a study of cytomegalovirus exposure and HLA in healthy donors. On this clone: The identical CDR3 is also encoded by other nucleotide sequences in the sample.

Using immunoSEQ multiplex PCR, the repertoire was profiled, and TCRdb retains in-frame clones only, with some absent. The data show fewer than 120,000 clones, with 88% seen just once and about 1.5% held by the top ten. CDR3 length: 14 amino acids. Germline V gene data show CDR1 as SGDLS and CDR2 as YYNGEE. V gave up 4 bases and J gave up 1 base; unmatched junction bases: 4. The donors were members of the approximately 130-subject validation cohort (separate from the approximately 730-subject first cohort). V and J are TRBV9 and TRBJ1-1; TRBD1 aligns across 7 bases. The receptor's source is a woman in her 30s in good health and CMV-seropositive. Sequences were obtained from PBMCs. The CDR3 DNA sequence: TGTGCCAGCAGCCCCGGGACAGCGAACACTGAAGCTTTCTTT. Translation: CASSPGTANTEAFF.